One and the same sample provided the 17 T cell receptor beta chains below, sequenced in a study of cytomegalovirus exposure and HLA in healthy donors. Clones were read by immunoSEQ multiplex PCR, and TCRdb kept only the in-frame ones, dropping some. This sample yields around 250,000 clones, of which roughly 89% are seen a single time; under 0.4% belongs to the top ten. The sequencing input was PBMCs. These TCRs come from a woman aged 18-35 years in good health and CMV-seronegative.

Concerning this clone itself: In the same sample, other DNA sequences code for this CDR3. The V call is TRBV18, the J call TRBJ2-1; D is possibly TRBD2 (6 bases). Germline V gene data show CDR1 as KGHSH and CDR2 as LQKENI. Trimming cost V 2 bases and J 0 bases, with 8 bases left between them. There are 15 residues in the CDR3. This CDR3 reads CASSPAGGSYNEQFF. DNA of the CDR3: TGTGCCAGCTCACCAGCCGGGGGCTCCTACAATGAGCAGTTCTTC.

V is TRBV7-2 and J is TRBJ2-2, with D perhaps matching TRBD2 (6 bases). Germline assignment: CDR1 SGHTA and CDR2 FQGNSA. V was shortened by 5 bases and J by 5 bases, with 12 bases between the two germline ends. The CDR3 extends over 14 amino acids. The CDR3 region has the DNA TGTGCCAGCAGCGCCCTGGGGAGGACCGGGGAGCTGTTTTTT. Amino acids: CASSALGRTGELFF.

This chain joins TRBV18 and TRBJ1-5, with D perhaps matching TRBD1 (6 bases). Trimming removed 4 bases at V and 6 bases at J, with 16 bases between. CDR3 size: 15 residues. CDR1 and CDR2 from the germline V gene are KGHSH and LQKENI. As DNA, the CDR3 is TGTGCCAGCTCACTCGACCAGGGGTTGAGTCAGCCCCAGCATTTT. It encodes CASSLDQGLSQPQHF. Full variable domain (rest looked up from reference TRBV18 and TRBJ1-5): NAGVMQNPRHLVRRRGQEARLRCSPMKGHSHVYWYRQLPEEGLKFMVYLQKENIIDESGMPKERFSAEFPKEGPSILRIQQVVRGDSAAYFCASSLDQGLSQPQHFGDGTRLSIL.

The gene calls are TRBV9 and TRBJ1-3; D gene unclear. Trimming removed 4 bases from V and 0 bases from J, with 5 bases in between. The CDR3 spans 13 residues. Germline CDR1 reads SGDLS; CDR2 reads YYNGEE. The CDR3 spells CASSSISGNTIYF. CDR3 nucleotide sequence: TGTGCCAGCAGCTCAATCTCTGGAAACACCATATATTTT.

The genes are TRBV28 and TRBJ1-1; D gene uncertain. Germline V gene sequence: CDR1 MDHEN, CDR2 SYDVKM. This CDR3 has 13 amino acids. The V gene lost 5 bases and the J gene lost 7 bases, with 14 bases spanning the gap. Here the CDR3 reads CASSPSGAYEAFF. The CDR3 DNA sequence: TGTGCCAGCAGTCCAAGTGGAGCCTATGAAGCTTTCTTT.

This sequence joins TRBV27 and TRBJ2-7, with TRBD2 matching 9 bases. Germline-derived CDR1 and CDR2 are MNHEY and SMNVEV (reference sequence). J was trimmed by 4 bases and V by 3 bases; bases with no gene match: 10. The length of the CDR3 is 16 residues. In DNA, the CDR3 is TGTGCCAGCAGTTTTGTCCGCGGGGGGGCTAGTTACGAGCAGTACTTC. Amino acid sequence: CASSFVRGGASYEQYF.

In this sample, this clone turned up once. V is TRBV27 and J is TRBJ2-7, with TRBD1 matching over 9 bases. The germline V gene encodes CDR1 MNHEY and CDR2 SMNVEV (reference sequence). After removal of 6 bases from V and 3 bases from J, the junction contained 0 bases not matched to a gene. There are 12 residues in the CDR3. CDR3 DNA sequence: TGTGCCAGCAGGGGACAGGGCTACGAGCAGTACTTC. This sequence encodes CASRGQGYEQYF.

As concerns this clone: The same CDR3 is also encoded by other DNA sequences in this sample. The chain recombines TRBV27 with TRBJ2-6; unclear D gene. The CDR3 spans 13 residues. Germline V gene lookup returns CDR1 MNHEY and CDR2 SMNVEV (reference sequence). V gave up 3 bases and J gave up 4 bases, with 4 bases separating them. Written as DNA, the CDR3 is TGTGCCAGCAGTTTGTCGGGGGCCAACGTCCTGACTTTC. Protein product: CASSLSGANVLTF.

The rearrangement uses TRBV6-1 and TRBJ2-5, with 10 positions matching TRBD2. The CDR3 has 14 amino acids. Germline assignment: CDR1 MNHNS and CDR2 SASEGT. With V trimmed by 6 bases and J by 4 bases, 5 bases remained unmatched. For the CDR3, the DNA is TGTGCCAGCAGGGAGCGGGGGGGAGGAGAGACCCAGTACTTC. As protein: CASRERGGGETQYF.

This chain connects TRBV29-1 to TRBJ2-3; possible D gene TRBD1, 6 bases. The germline V and J ends were trimmed by 5 bases and 2 bases, with 11 bases remaining between them. This CDR3 spans 13 amino acids. In germline, CDR1 is SQVTM, CDR2 ANQGSEA. In nucleotides, the CDR3 is TGCAGCGTTCCAGGGGCACTCACAGATACGCAGTATTTT. This gives the protein CSVPGALTDTQYF.

In nucleotides, the CDR3 is TGTGCCATCAGCGGGGCGGGGGACGGTGCTTTTACCTACGAGCAGTACTTC. Its translation is CAISGAGDGAFTYEQYF. The V call is TRBV10-3, the J call TRBJ2-7, with TRBD2 matching over 7 bases. After removal of 6 bases from V and 2 bases from J, the junction contained 16 bases not matched to a gene. The germline V gene has CDR1 ENHRY and CDR2 SYGVKD. The CDR3 runs to 17 residues.

The chain has TRBV10-3 and TRBJ1-2; D may be TRBD1 (5 bases). The CDR3 is 12 amino acids. The germline V and J ends were trimmed by 6 bases and 5 bases, with 10 bases remaining between them. The germline V gene encodes CDR1 ENHRY and CDR2 SYGVKD. The CDR3 DNA sequence: TGTGCCATCAGCGAGACAGTTTATGGCTACACCTTC. This sequence encodes CAISETVYGYTF.

J is TRBJ1-6 and V is TRBV6-5; D is unresolved. The V gene lost 2 bases and the J gene lost 0 bases, with 8 bases spanning the gap. The length of the CDR3 is 16 residues. Germline V lookup: CDR1 MNHEY, CDR2 SVGAGI. CDR3 sequence reads: CASSYGPSSYNSPLHF. The CDR3 bases are TGTGCCAGCAGTTACGGTCCGAGCTCCTATAATTCACCCCTCCACTTT.

The chain is built from TRBV18 and TRBJ2-7; the match to TRBD1 covers 9 bases. Germline CDR1 is KGHSH and CDR2 is LQKENI. The trim removed 3 bases at V and 2 bases at J, leaving 5 bases unmatched. The CDR3 runs to 15 residues. The CDR3 sequence: CASSPWTGDTYEQYF. DNA of the CDR3: TGTGCCAGCTCACCGTGGACAGGGGATACCTACGAGCAGTACTTC.

V usage is TRBV5-6 and J usage is TRBJ2-3; 8 nucleotides line up with TRBD2. The V and J ends lost 4 bases and 2 bases, in that order; junction bases with no gene match: 6. The germline V gene has CDR1 SGHDT and CDR2 YYEEEE. CDR3 length: 15 amino acids. The CDR3 protein is CASSRSSGLTDTQYF. For the CDR3, the DNA is TGTGCCAGCAGCCGGTCTAGCGGGCTCACAGATACGCAGTATTTT. The complete variable domain, with remaining parts taken from reference TRBV5-6 and TRBJ2-3, reads DAGVTQSPTHLIKTRGQQVTLRCSPKSGHDTVSWYQQALGQGPQFIFQYYEEEERQRGNFPDRFSGHQFPNYSSELNVNALLLGDSALYLCASSRSSGLTDTQYFGPGTRLTVL.

The chain is built from TRBV19 and TRBJ2-3; 9 nucleotides align to TRBD1. Germline V gene data show CDR1 as LNHDA and CDR2 as SQIVND (reference sequence). J lost 3 bases, V lost 4 bases, and 2 bases had no gene match. CDR3 length: 14 amino acids. The CDR3 sequence: CASSTGQGTDTQYF. The CDR3, as DNA: TGTGCCAGTAGTACGGGACAGGGAACAGATACGCAGTATTTT.

The chain couples TRBV5-5 to TRBJ1-6; D call uncertain. Trimming stripped 4 bases from V and 7 bases from J, with 9 bases between. The germline V gene has CDR1 SGHKS and CDR2 YYEKEE (reference sequence). The CDR3 extends over 13 amino acids. This CDR3 reads CASSAGTNSPLHF. The DNA for the CDR3 is TGTGCCAGCAGCGCGGGAACGAATTCACCCCTCCACTTT. Together with reference TRBV5-5 and TRBJ1-6, the CDR3 gives the full variable domain: DAGVTQSPTHLIKTRGQQVTLRCSPISGHKSVSWYQQVLGQGPQFIFQYYEKEERGRGNFPDRFSARQFPNYSSELNVNALLLGDSALYLCASSAGTNSPLHFGNGTRLTVT.